The T cell receptor beta chain described here comes from a study of siplizumab effects on memory and regulatory T cells. Concerning this clone itself: As yet, its antigen is unknown.

The length of the CDR3 is 13 residues. V lost 5 bases to trimming and J lost 6 bases, with 11 bases between them. Germline lookup yields CDR1 SGHTA and CDR2 FQGTGA. The mixed lymphocyte reaction cells were cocultured at 37°C for less than seven days. Generated by immunoSEQ multiplex PCR, the TCRdb table keeps only in-frame clones and is missing some. This table has 8,500 to 10,000 clones, approximately 40% appearing once. The sample was CFSE-low (dividing) CD4+ T cells sorted from an allogeneic mixed lymphocyte reaction. The source is a human donor in good health; the cells came from an allogeneic mixed lymphocyte reaction. The chain links TRBV7-3 to TRBJ2-4, with unresolved D. For the CDR3, the DNA is TGTGCCAGCAGCGTCCCCTCTGTAAACATTCAGTACTTC. This gives the protein CASSVPSVNIQYF.